The 32 T cell receptor beta chains reported below all come from one sample, sequenced in a study of T cell responses to AZD1222 COVID-19 vaccine (dated by TCRdb to the early 2020s). The library came from the immunoSEQ multiplex PCR assay. Entries here come from immuneACCESS through TCRdb and include only in-frame sequences with V and J called. Some clones fail to appear in such tables; in the studies checked, an unresolved V gene covers under half of the shortfall, and the cause of the remainder is unknown. The sample table lists fewer than 150,000 clones, about 90% of them with a count of one. 1.9% of the sample is in the top ten clones. The sample's time point label is to be understood as: baseline before first vaccination. Here the sequenced sample was peripheral blood, taken on day 0 of AZD1222 vaccination. The receptors derive from an adult in good health.

This chain uses TRBV5-1 with TRBJ1-1; weak D call: TRBD1 (5 bases). Trimming took off 2 bases at V and 10 bases at J, with 18 bases between the two ends. The germline gives CDR1 SGHRS, CDR2 YFSETQ. The CDR3 loop spans 14 amino acids. The CDR3 nucleotides are TGCGCCAGCAGCTTTACCGAGGGTGAGGGGAGAGCTTTCTTT. Protein: CASSFTEGEGRAFF. Together with reference TRBV5-1 and TRBJ1-1, the CDR3 gives the full variable domain: KAGVTQTPRYLIKTRGQQVTLSCSPISGHRSVSWYQQTPGQGLQFLFEYFSETQRNKGNFPGRFSGRQFSNSRSEMNVSTLELGDSALYLCASSFTEGEGRAFFGQGTRLTVV.

Only one count was recorded for this clone. The chain carries TRBV5-4 and TRBJ1-1; no reliable D call. Germline assignment: CDR1 SGHNT and CDR2 YYREEE (reference sequence). The CDR3 loop spans 13 amino acids. The V end lost 0 bases, the J end lost 8 bases, and 11 bases lay between the germline ends. The chain's CDR3 is CASSLEVNLEAFF. Here the CDR3 DNA reads TGTGCCAGCAGCTTGGAGGTCAACTTAGAAGCTTTCTTT.

This chain uses TRBV6-6 with TRBJ1-2, with 7 bases fitting TRBD1. The ends lost 5 bases at V and 1 base at J; junction bases unmatched: 13. Germline values: CDR1 MNHNY, CDR2 SVGAGI (reference sequence). This CDR3 spans 17 amino acids. The CDR3 here is CASSPWDRRHHNYGYTF. The CDR3 DNA sequence: TGTGCCAGCAGTCCCTGGGACAGAAGACATCATAACTATGGCTACACCTTC.

Of note for this clone: Distinct nucleotide sequences in the sample also encode this CDR3. This chain joins TRBV28 and TRBJ1-1, with D perhaps TRBD1 (5 bases). V gave up 1 base and J gave up 10 bases, with 7 bases separating them. The length of the CDR3 is 11 residues. Germline CDR1 MDHEN, CDR2 SYDVKM. This CDR3 reads CASSLSGRAFF. The CDR3 DNA reads as TGTGCCAGCAGTTTATCAGGGAGAGCTTTCTTT.

V is TRBV27 and J is TRBJ1-2, with 7 bases lining up with TRBD1. The CDR3 is 13 residues long. From germline, CDR1 is MNHEY and CDR2 SMNVEV (reference sequence). V lost 6 bases, J lost 4 bases, and 5 bases stayed unmatched. The CDR3 bases are TGTGCCAGCAGACCCCGGGACAGCTATGGCTACACCTTC. Translating gives CASRPRDSYGYTF.

The J gene is TRBJ1-2, the V gene TRBV6-2 or TRBV6-3; D not certain. The CDR3 has 14 amino acids. V gave up 0 bases and J gave up 6 bases, with 11 bases separating them. Germline-derived CDR1 and CDR2 are MNHEY and SVGEGT. CDR3 loop: CASSYSTSRNGYTF. Here the CDR3 DNA reads TGTGCCAGCAGTTACTCGACCTCTAGGAATGGCTACACCTTC.

The V and J genes are TRBV30 and TRBJ1-6; maybe TRBD1 (6 bases). Germline V gene sequence: CDR1 GTSNPN, CDR2 SVGIG (reference sequence). V shed 2 bases and J shed 9 bases, with 29 bases lying between them. The CDR3 is made up of 19 amino acids. The CDR3 nucleotides are TGTGCCTGGAGTCCTAATCCTCTCCAGGGTAGGGAGGGGGGTTCACCCCTCCACTTT. This codes for CAWSPNPLQGREGGSPLHF.

This chain uses TRBV7-2 with TRBJ1-2, with D hard to call. This CDR3 has 12 amino acids. Germline CDR1 is SGHTA and CDR2 is FQGNSA. The ends were cut back, 5 bases at V and 8 bases at J, with 12 bases in the middle. This chain's CDR3 is CASSTRTGGYTF. The DNA for the CDR3 is TGTGCCAGCAGCACCCGGACCGGGGGCTACACCTTC. Supplemented by reference TRBV7-2 and TRBJ1-2, the full variable domain reads GAGVSQSPSNKVTEKGKDVELRCDPISGHTALYWYRQSLGQGLEFLIYFQGNSAPDKSGLPSDRFSAERTGGSVSTLTIQRTQQEDSAVYLCASSTRTGGYTFGSGTRLTVV.

This clone showed up just once. The chain carries TRBV29-1 and TRBJ1-1; 7 bases agree with TRBD1. CDR3 size: 13 residues. The junction had 8 bases not matched to a gene; V was cut back by 6 bases and J by 4 bases. The V gene's germline CDR1 is SQVTM and CDR2 ANQGSEA. CDR3 in amino acids: CSVKAQGITEAFF. The CDR3 DNA sequence: TGCAGCGTCAAAGCACAGGGGATCACTGAAGCTTTCTTT.

The rearrangement joins TRBV7-9 to TRBJ2-5, with 9 bases matching TRBD2. Per germline, CDR1 SEHNR and CDR2 FQNEAQ (reference sequence). V lost 3 bases, J lost 3 bases, and 14 bases stayed unmatched. The CDR3 length is 18 residues. The CDR3 sequence: CASSFPYPASGEKETQYF. CDR3 nucleotide sequence: TGTGCCAGCAGCTTTCCTTATCCGGCTAGCGGGGAGAAAGAGACCCAGTACTTC.

V gene TRBV11-2 combines with J gene TRBJ2-1; D perhaps matches TRBD2 (6 bases). This CDR3 region has 14 residues. V lost 2 bases and J 4 bases, leaving 9 bases between the germline ends. Germline assignment: CDR1 SGHAT and CDR2 FQNNGV. The CDR3 reads CASSLRGRYNEQFF. CDR3 bases: TGTGCCAGCAGCTTACGGGGGAGGTACAATGAGCAGTTCTTC.

The V and J genes are TRBV6-4 and TRBJ2-1; 7 bases map to TRBD1. Germline CDR1 reads MRHNA; CDR2 reads SNTAGT. The ends lost 3 bases at V and 6 bases at J; junction bases unmatched: 11. This CDR3 comprises 16 residues. Written as DNA, the CDR3 is TGTGCCAGCAGTGAGCGAGTCCTAGACAGGGCCAATGAGCAGTTCTTC. Translation gives CASSERVLDRANEQFF.

The chain carries TRBV5-5 and TRBJ2-7; D could derive from TRBD1 or TRBD2 (5 bases each). CDR1 SGHKS and CDR2 YYEKEE come from the germline V gene (reference sequence). The CDR3 has 12 amino acids. Trimming shortened V by 4 bases and J by 6 bases, and 11 bases separated the two germline ends. The CDR3 sequence: CASSLGTAEQYF. For the CDR3, the DNA is TGTGCCAGCAGCCTCGGGACCGCCGAGCAGTACTTC.

CDR3 in DNA: TGTGCCAGCAGCCAAGTACACCCGAACACTGAAGCTTTCTTT. Its protein product is CASSQVHPNTEAFF. The gene calls are TRBV4-2 and TRBJ1-1; D unclear. The CDR3 length is 14 residues. Germline V lookup: CDR1 LGHNA, CDR2 YNFKEQ. The V end lost 1 base, the J end lost 1 base, and 7 bases lay between the germline ends.

The CDR3 here is CASSPGQGERNQPQHF. CDR3 sequence (DNA): TGTGCCAGCAGCCCCGGACAGGGGGAACGCAATCAGCCCCAGCATTTT. V is TRBV5-4 and J is TRBJ1-5, with 10 bases aligning to TRBD1. Unmatched junction bases numbered 6, after V lost 4 bases and J lost 2 bases. The germline CDR1 and CDR2 sequences are SGHNT and YYREEE (reference sequence). This CDR3 has 16 amino acids.

V usage is TRBV19 and J usage is TRBJ1-2; D ambiguous. CDR3 length: 15 residues. Germline CDR1 and CDR2: LNHDA and SQIVND (reference sequence). Trimming took off 7 bases at V and 3 bases at J, with 18 bases between the two ends. CDR3 DNA: TGTGCCAGTAACCTAAGGGCGGGTGAATACTATGGCTACACCTTC. This sequence encodes CASNLRAGEYYGYTF.

This chain uses TRBV7-2 with TRBJ1-5, with D unresolved. This CDR3 has 12 amino acids. Trimming took off 5 bases at V and 7 bases at J, with 9 bases between the two ends. Germline CDR1 SGHTA, CDR2 FQGNSA. CDR3 nucleotides: TGTGCCAGCAGCCCCCCCTCCCAGCCCCAGCATTTT. As protein: CASSPPSQPQHF.

The chain is built from TRBV3-1 (or the pseudogene TRBV3-2) and TRBJ2-7; D unclear. The CDR3 runs 14 residues. Germline lookup yields CDR1 LGHDT and CDR2 YNNKEL (reference sequence). The ends were cut back, 4 bases at V and 2 bases at J, with 12 bases in the middle. The CDR3 protein is CASSPDRRTYEQYF. Here the CDR3 DNA reads TGTGCCAGCAGCCCAGACCGACGGACCTACGAGCAGTACTTC.

V is TRBV7-6 and J is TRBJ1-1; 7 bases fit TRBD1. J was trimmed by 8 bases and V by 2 bases; bases with no gene match: 20. There are 18 residues in the CDR3. The germline V gene encodes CDR1 SGHVS and CDR2 FNYEAQ. CDR3 residues: CASSLWDSRTGVKLEAFF. The CDR3 coding sequence is TGTGCCAGCAGCTTATGGGATTCAAGGACAGGCGTCAAGTTAGAAGCTTTCTTT.

The chain combines TRBV5-1 with TRBJ1-2, with 10 bases fitting TRBD1. The V gene's germline CDR1 is SGHRS and CDR2 YFSETQ. This CDR3 contains 15 residues. V shed 4 bases, J shed 2 bases, and the junction held 5 bases outside the gene matches. DNA for the CDR3: TGCGCCAGCAGCGTAACGGGACAGGGGAACTATGGCTACACCTTC. Translated: CASSVTGQGNYGYTF.

The rearrangement links TRBV5-6 to TRBJ1-2; D remains unclear. This CDR3 has 15 amino acids. The germline V gene has CDR1 SGHDT and CDR2 YYEEEE. V dropped 4 bases and J dropped 0 bases, with 13 bases sitting between them. CDR3 region: CASSTTPAANYGYTF. CDR3 bases: TGTGCCAGCAGCACAACCCCGGCGGCTAACTATGGCTACACCTTC.

The chain couples TRBV12-3 or TRBV12-4 to TRBJ2-7; D remains unclear. The CDR3 extends over 13 amino acids. Trimming removed 4 bases at V and 3 bases at J, with 10 bases between. The CDR3 DNA reads as TGTGCCAGCAGTTCGCCATATGGCTACGAGCAGTACTTC. Residues: CASSSPYGYEQYF.

V gene TRBV6-5 combines with J gene TRBJ1-1; D is undetermined. The germline CDR1 and CDR2 sequences are MNHEY and SVGAGI. V was shortened by 7 bases and J by 5 bases, with 11 bases between the two germline ends. This CDR3 contains 12 residues. The CDR3 sequence: CASIGQATEAFF. As DNA, the CDR3 is TGTGCCAGCATCGGGCAGGCAACTGAAGCTTTCTTT.

This chain joins TRBV2 and TRBJ1-5; 9 bases line up with TRBD1. The CDR3 is made up of 14 amino acids. The V segment lost 5 bases and the J segment 5 bases; nucleotides outside the gene matches: 4. Germline assignment: CDR1 SNHLY and CDR2 FYNNEI. The chain's CDR3 is CASSIQGAYQPQHF. The CDR3 bases are TGTGCCAGCAGTATACAGGGGGCATATCAGCCCCAGCATTTT.

The chain employs TRBV7-2 and TRBJ1-1; 7 positions match TRBD1. V trimming: 9 bases; J trimming: 2 bases; junction bases outside the gene matches: 3. CDR1 and CDR2 (germline): SGHTA, FQGNSA. CDR3 length equals 12 residues. CDR3 sequence (DNA): TGTGCCAGGAGGGGGCCAAACACTGAAGCTTTCTTT. Its protein is CARRGPNTEAFF.

CDR3 region: CASSLARDSSYNEQFF. CDR3 DNA sequence: TGCGCCAGCAGCTTGGCTCGGGACAGCTCCTACAATGAGCAGTTCTTC. The V and J genes are TRBV5-1 and TRBJ2-1; 7 positions agree with TRBD1. V was clipped by 0 bases and J by 0 bases; unmatched bases: 3. The CDR3 is 16 amino acids. Germline V gives CDR1 SGHRS, CDR2 YFSETQ.

This rearrangement joins TRBV19 to TRBJ1-5; 7 bases line up with TRBD1. The CDR3 sequence is 16 residues long. The germline V gene has CDR1 LNHDA and CDR2 SQIVND (reference sequence). Trimming at V came to 6 bases and at J to 4 bases, leaving 12 bases not matched to a gene. The CDR3 spells CASRAATGPRNQPQHF. CDR3 DNA: TGTGCCAGTAGAGCAGCGACAGGGCCCCGTAATCAGCCCCAGCATTTT.

This rearrangement joins TRBV5-5 to TRBJ1-2; D is uncertain. CDR3 size: 12 residues. Trimming shortened V by 0 bases and J by 6 bases, and 6 bases separated the two germline ends. Germline CDR1 is SGHKS and CDR2 is YYEKEE (reference sequence). The CDR3 sequence: CASSLALHGYTF. CDR3 bases: TGTGCCAGCAGCTTGGCCCTGCATGGCTACACCTTC.

The chain links TRBV14 to TRBJ1-2; D gene unclear. Trimming left V 0 bases short and J 7 bases short, with 12 bases between. The CDR3 is 14 amino acids. The germline gives CDR1 SGHDN, CDR2 FVKESK. The CDR3 sequence: CASSQEAIIGGYTF. CDR3 sequence (DNA): TGTGCCAGCAGCCAAGAAGCTATAATCGGTGGCTACACCTTC.

The rearrangement joins TRBV6-4 to TRBJ2-6; D is unresolved. V was trimmed by 0 bases and J by 0 bases, leaving 9 bases between them. CDR3 length equals 17 residues. Germline CDR1 and CDR2: MRHNA and SNTAGT. CDR3 in DNA: TGTGCCAGCAGTGACTCGGGATCCTACTCTGGGGCCAACGTCCTGACTTTC. Protein sequence: CASSDSGSYSGANVLTF.

This sequence joins TRBV5-4 and TRBJ1-4, with D perhaps TRBD1 (5 bases). The germline CDR1 and CDR2 sequences are SGHNT and YYREEE (reference sequence). V lost 4 bases to trimming and J lost 4 bases, with 17 bases between them. This CDR3 contains 16 residues. CDR3 region: CASSNPPGILNEKLFF. CDR3 coding DNA: TGTGCCAGCAGCAATCCCCCAGGGATTCTTAATGAAAAACTGTTTTTT.

This sequence joins TRBV4-1 and TRBJ1-5, with TRBD1 matching over 8 bases. The CDR3 spans 15 residues. Losses at the gene ends were 4 bases for V and 5 bases for J; bases not matched to a gene: 7. Germline CDR1 is MGHRA and CDR2 is YSYEKL. The CDR3 here is CASSPNPTGDQPQHF. CDR3 coding DNA: TGCGCCAGCAGCCCTAACCCGACAGGGGATCAGCCCCAGCATTTT.